This T cell receptor beta chain was profiled in a study of T cells after yellow fever vaccination. The CDR3 covers 14 residues. V lost 0 bases and J 8 bases, leaving 16 bases between the germline ends. Germline loops: CDR1 SQVTM, CDR2 ANQGSEA. Study outcomes and limitations: Abundant bulk-population clonotypes could contaminate the FACS-sorted repertoires.

As for this clonotype: Its antigen is unidentified.

By 5'RACE template switching, TCR cDNA was produced, with a universal primer site and UMIs added in the process. TCRdb re-called the 5' RACE reads through MiXCR, storing one row per CDR3 protein. Altogether 300,000 or so distinct CDR3 sequences are present, around 8.1% being singletons, with the ten largest covering roughly 18%. The TCR originated in a man younger than 35 who received the YFV17D yellow fever vaccine. Sequencing was performed on PBMCs, taken more than 35 days after the first yellow fever vaccination. The rearrangement uses TRBV29-1 and TRBJ1-2; tentative D call: TRBD1 (5 bases). For the CDR3, the DNA is TGCAGCGTTGAAGAACCCACGACAGCCGGAGGCTACACCTTC. Translated, it gives CSVEEPTTAGGYTF.